One and the same sample provided the 7 T cell receptor beta chains below, sequenced in a study of blood T cell repertoires in COVID-19. Sequencing used immunoSEQ multiplex PCR; TCRdb keeps in-frame clones, though not all of them. The table has some 120,000 clones, approximately 90% seen once. What was sequenced was peripheral blood. Source of these receptors: a human donor with active COVID-19. The donor label of this sample is uncertain.

The chain recombines TRBV5-6 with TRBJ2-2, with 9 nucleotides matching TRBD2. The CDR3 runs to 16 residues. Germline V CDR1 and CDR2: SGHDT, YYEEEE. V was pared by 2 bases and J by 4 bases, with 6 bases of the junction left unmatched. The CDR3 nucleotides read TGTGCCAGCAGCTTTGGGCTAGCGGGGCTCACCGGGGAGCTGTTTTTT. It yields the protein CASSFGLAGLTGELFF.

The chain recombines TRBV2 with TRBJ1-5, with 9 bases lining up with TRBD1. CDR3 size: 16 residues. In germline, CDR1 is SNHLY, CDR2 FYNNEI. Unmatched junction bases numbered 7, after V lost 3 bases and J lost 4 bases. Here the CDR3 reads CASSDASTGGNQPQHF. In DNA form, the CDR3 reads TGTGCCAGCAGTGACGCCTCGACAGGGGGGAATCAGCCCCAGCATTTT.

The chain uses TRBV7-3 and TRBJ2-1, with 9 bases lining up with TRBD2. The CDR3 sequence is 16 residues long. CDR1 is SGHTA and CDR2 is FQGTGA in the germline V gene. With 6 bases clipped from V and 0 bases from J, the junction kept 6 bases outside the gene matches. The CDR3 reads CASSFSGGGSYNEQFF. For the CDR3, the DNA is TGTGCCAGCAGTTTTAGCGGGGGTGGCTCCTACAATGAGCAGTTCTTC.

This chain links TRBV7-2 with TRBJ2-5, with 12 nucleotides matching TRBD2. The trim removed 7 bases at V and 2 bases at J, leaving 14 bases unmatched. This CDR3 region has 18 residues. Germline CDR1 reads SGHTA; CDR2 reads FQGNSA. This chain's CDR3 is CASTHGALAGGIQETQYF. The CDR3 DNA reads TGTGCCAGCACCCACGGGGCGCTAGCGGGGGGGATTCAAGAGACCCAGTACTTC.

The chain couples TRBV14 to TRBJ1-1, with a possible D match to TRBD1 (6 bases). Between the trimmed V and J ends, which lost 0 bases and 3 bases, there was a span of 8 bases. From germline, CDR1 is SGHDN and CDR2 FVKESK. The CDR3 extends over 14 amino acids. CDR3 coding DNA: TGTGCCAGCAGCCAAGAGAACAGGGACACTGAAGCTTTCTTT. Translated, it gives CASSQENRDTEAFF.

This sequence joins TRBV5-1 and TRBJ1-1; D may be TRBD1 (6 bases). The germline V and J ends were trimmed by 4 bases and 1 base, with 14 bases remaining between them. This CDR3 contains 15 residues. Germline CDR1 is SGHRS and CDR2 is YFSETQ. The DNA of the CDR3 is TGCGCCAGCAGCACCTCCGGGACAAAGAACACTGAAGCTTTCTTT. It is translated as CASSTSGTKNTEAFF.

This chain uses TRBV19 with TRBJ1-1; D uncertain. This CDR3 region has 13 residues. The germline V gene has CDR1 LNHDA and CDR2 SQIVND (reference sequence). Trimming removed 6 bases at V and 5 bases at J, with 13 bases between. This CDR3 reads CASSPSGETEAFF. The CDR3 DNA sequence: TGTGCCAGTAGCCCTAGCGGGGAGACTGAAGCTTTCTTT.